The next 25 T cell receptor beta chains were all read from a single sample in a study of neoadjuvant anti-PD-1 for oral cavity cancer. Repertoires were generated with immunoSEQ multiplex PCR, while TCRdb's copy carries only in-frame clones and drops some. The sample carries about 12,000 clones, 60% to 75% recorded once. Time point meaning: after neoadjuvant nivolumab, at surgical resection. Sequenced here: PBMCs, sampled after nivolumab (anti-PD-1) treatment. All receptors come from a person between 35 and 79 years old with oral cavity squamous cell carcinoma.

The CDR3 loop is CASSARVAGVRDTQYF. CDR3 nucleotides: TGTGCCAGCAGCGCTAGGGTTGCGGGAGTGCGGGATACGCAGTATTTT. The J gene is TRBJ2-3, the V gene TRBV9, with 7 bases lining up with TRBD2. The junction had 13 bases not matched to a gene; V was cut back by 3 bases and J by 6 bases. The CDR3 has 16 residues. CDR1 is SGDLS, CDR2 YYNGEE, per germline.

The chain employs TRBV30 and TRBJ1-1; D not resolved. V was cut by 1 base and J by 1 base, with 10 bases left in between. CDR3 size: 14 residues. Germline CDR1 is GTSNPN and CDR2 is SVGIG (reference sequence). The CDR3 region has the DNA TGTGCCTGGAGTGGGCGACTCGGGAACACTGAAGCTTTCTTT. This encodes CAWSGRLGNTEAFF.

The chain uses TRBV25-1 and TRBJ2-7; maybe TRBD2 (7 bases). Germline V CDR1 and CDR2: MGHDK, SYGVNS. This CDR3 is 17 amino acids long. The V and J ends lost 4 bases and 2 bases respectively, with 21 bases between them. The CDR3 region is CASSAGMGGGWTYEQYF. The CDR3 DNA follows: TGTGCCAGCAGTGCAGGAATGGGAGGGGGTTGGACCTACGAGCAGTACTTC.

This rearrangement joins TRBV10-3 to TRBJ1-1; possibly TRBD1 for D (5 bases). The CDR3 has 16 amino acids. Germline V gene data show CDR1 as ENHRY and CDR2 as SYGVKD. V gave up 1 base and J gave up 1 base, with 13 bases separating them. The CDR3, as DNA: TGTGCCATCAGTGAGTATAGGGGCAGGCAGAACACTGAAGCTTTCTTT. This encodes CAISEYRGRQNTEAFF.

This clone appeared a single time. This chain joins TRBV6-1 and TRBJ2-1; 10 nucleotides align to TRBD2. The ends lost 5 bases at V and 9 bases at J; junction bases unmatched: 10. The CDR3 spans 15 residues. Germline loops: CDR1 MNHNS, CDR2 SASEGT. CDR3 coding DNA: TGTGCCAGCAGTTTAAGCGGGCTAGCGGGAGTTGAGCAGTTCTTC. Its protein product is CASSLSGLAGVEQFF.

The V gene is TRBV9, the J gene TRBJ2-5; 7 bases match TRBD2. Germline V gives CDR1 SGDLS, CDR2 YYNGEE. This CDR3 comprises 14 residues. With 0 bases clipped from V and 1 base from J, the junction kept 0 bases outside the gene matches. The CDR3 protein is CASSVAGGQETQYF. In DNA, the CDR3 is TGTGCCAGCAGCGTAGCGGGGGGCCAAGAGACCCAGTACTTC.

This sequence joins TRBV5-1 and TRBJ2-5; D is ambiguous. The CDR3 has 15 amino acids. Trimming left V 0 bases short and J 7 bases short, with 16 bases between. Germline V gene sequence: CDR1 SGHRS, CDR2 YFSETQ. The CDR3 loop is CASSLGSPMQPTQYF. Written as DNA, the CDR3 is TGCGCCAGCAGCTTGGGGAGCCCGATGCAGCCGACCCAGTACTTC. Drawing the rest from reference TRBV5-1 and TRBJ2-5, the complete variable domain is KAGVTQTPRYLIKTRGQQVTLSCSPISGHRSVSWYQQTPGQGLQFLFEYFSETQRNKGNFPGRFSGRQFSNSRSEMNVSTLELGDSALYLCASSLGSPMQPTQYFGPGTRLLVL.

The J gene is TRBJ1-5, the V gene TRBV5-1, with D hard to call. The V gene lost 1 base and the J gene lost 2 bases, with 10 bases spanning the gap. This CDR3 has 15 amino acids. Germline CDR1 and CDR2: SGHRS and YFSETQ. The CDR3 region has the DNA TGCGCCAGCAGCTTGTCGCCAGCTGGCAATCAGCCCCAGCATTTT. This encodes CASSLSPAGNQPQHF. Drawing the rest from reference TRBV5-1 and TRBJ1-5, the complete variable domain is KAGVTQTPRYLIKTRGQQVTLSCSPISGHRSVSWYQQTPGQGLQFLFEYFSETQRNKGNFPGRFSGRQFSNSRSEMNVSTLELGDSALYLCASSLSPAGNQPQHFGDGTRLSIL.

The J gene is TRBJ2-3, the V gene TRBV5-1, with a weak D call TRBD2 (6 bases). V lost 6 bases and J 0 bases, leaving 14 bases between the germline ends. In germline, CDR1 is SGHRS, CDR2 YFSETQ. The CDR3 has 15 residues. Written as DNA, the CDR3 is TGCGCCAGCACCTTAGTTAGCGGTAGCACAGATACGCAGTATTTT. Its protein product is CASTLVSGSTDTQYF.

This clone has a single count. The CDR3 DNA reads TGTGCCAGCAGCTTTAATTATGCGGTGAACACCGGGGAGCTGTTTTTT. It yields the protein CASSFNYAVNTGELFF. The rearrangement links TRBV7-9 to TRBJ2-2; no clear D. Looked up from germline, CDR1 is SEHNR and CDR2 is FQNEAQ (reference sequence). The V end lost 3 bases, the J end lost 1 base, and 12 bases lay between the germline ends. This CDR3 comprises 16 residues.

The genes are TRBV28 and TRBJ2-3; possible D gene TRBD2, 5 bases. CDR1 is MDHEN and CDR2 is SYDVKM in the germline V gene. The length of the CDR3 is 13 residues. V was clipped by 8 bases and J by 4 bases, with 13 bases between them. The DNA for the CDR3 is TGTGCCAGCCGACTCCCGGGGTCAGATACGCAGTATTTT. Its protein is CASRLPGSDTQYF. The full variable domain, rest sourced from reference TRBV28 and TRBJ2-3, is DVKVTQSSRYLVKRTGEKVFLECVQDMDHENMFWYRQDPGLGLRLIYFSYDVKMKEKGDIPEGYSVSREKKERFSLILESASTNQTSMYLCASRLPGSDTQYFGPGTRLTVL.

This clone was detected once. The chain links TRBV5-4 to TRBJ2-5; D remains unclear. The germline CDR1 and CDR2 sequences are SGHNT and YYREEE (reference sequence). The V and J ends lost 4 bases and 5 bases respectively, with 12 bases between them. The CDR3 length is 13 residues. CDR3 in amino acids: CASSILPLETQYF. Written as DNA, the CDR3 is TGTGCCAGCAGCATTCTCCCTCTCGAGACCCAGTACTTC.

This chain links TRBV5-1 with TRBJ2-2, with unresolved D. The CDR3 sequence is 14 residues long. The ends were cut back, 2 bases at V and 5 bases at J, with 10 bases in the middle. Germline V gene data show CDR1 as SGHRS and CDR2 as YFSETQ. The CDR3 coding sequence is TGCGCCAGCAGCTTAGGCAGTTTGACCGGGGAGCTGTTTTTT. It encodes CASSLGSLTGELFF. The full variable domain, rest sourced from reference TRBV5-1 and TRBJ2-2, is KAGVTQTPRYLIKTRGQQVTLSCSPISGHRSVSWYQQTPGQGLQFLFEYFSETQRNKGNFPGRFSGRQFSNSRSEMNVSTLELGDSALYLCASSLGSLTGELFFGEGSRLTVL.

The sample holds a few counts of this clone. V is TRBV10-3 and J is TRBJ1-6, with D unclear. The CDR3 sequence is 14 residues long. V lost 0 bases and J 7 bases, leaving 7 bases between the germline ends. Germline assignment: CDR1 ENHRY and CDR2 SYGVKD. CDR3 in DNA: TGTGCCATCAGTGAGTCGGGGAAAAATTCACCCCTCCACTTT. Protein product: CAISESGKNSPLHF.

The chain is built from TRBV4-2 and TRBJ2-3; TRBD2 matches at 7 bases. This CDR3 is 15 amino acids long. The germline gives CDR1 LGHNA, CDR2 YNFKEQ. After removal of 6 bases from V and 3 bases from J, the junction contained 9 bases not matched to a gene. The CDR3 nucleotides are TGTGCCAGCAGGGGGGTGAGGGAGGGGACAGATACGCAGTATTTT. It codes for CASRGVREGTDTQYF.

The chain is built from TRBV25-1 and TRBJ1-5; unclear D gene. This CDR3 has 12 residues. CDR1 and CDR2 (germline): MGHDK, SYGVNS. V was cut by 6 bases and J by 2 bases, with 5 bases left in between. The CDR3 nucleotides are TGTGCCAGCAGCCGGGGCAATCAGCCCCAGCATTTT. It specifies CASSRGNQPQHF.

This chain joins TRBV11-3 and TRBJ2-2, with 13 bases matching TRBD2. Germline V gives CDR1 SGHNT, CDR2 YENEEA. The CDR3 spans 15 residues. V lost 4 bases and J lost 14; bases outside the gene matches: 10. The CDR3 reads CASSSGLAGAPFLFF. DNA for the CDR3: TGTGCCAGCAGCTCCGGACTAGCGGGAGCCCCTTTCCTGTTTTTT.

This clone was counted once. V usage is TRBV28 and J usage is TRBJ1-1; 10 nucleotides line up with TRBD1. J was trimmed by 1 base and V by 2 bases; bases with no gene match: 7. Germline CDR1 reads MDHEN; CDR2 reads SYDVKM. The CDR3 has 17 residues. The CDR3 DNA follows: TGTGCCAGCAGTTTAACTACCGGGACAGGGGCGAACACTGAAGCTTTCTTT. It encodes CASSLTTGTGANTEAFF.

The V and J genes are TRBV29-1 and TRBJ2-3, with D perhaps TRBD1 (5 bases). This CDR3 spans 12 amino acids. Germline CDR1 is SQVTM and CDR2 is ANQGSEA. Trimming left V 7 bases short and J 4 bases short, with 12 bases between. The DNA for the CDR3 is TGCAGCGCAGGGAAGACGCCAGATACGCAGTATTTT. Translation gives CSAGKTPDTQYF.

The chain links TRBV6-1 to TRBJ2-3; TRBD2 aligns across 12 bases. This CDR3 comprises 21 residues. J was trimmed by 5 bases and V by 1 base; bases with no gene match: 19. Germline CDR1 MNHNS, CDR2 SASEGT. The CDR3 spells CASSEGWIMTSGGRGEDTQYF. CDR3 coding DNA: TGTGCCAGCAGTGAAGGGTGGATTATGACTAGCGGGGGCCGAGGGGAAGATACGCAGTATTTT.

The J gene is TRBJ2-7, the V gene TRBV9, with 7 bases fitting TRBD2. This CDR3 has 15 residues. Germline CDR1 reads SGDLS; CDR2 reads YYNGEE. After removal of 2 bases from V and 5 bases from J, the junction contained 10 bases not matched to a gene. The DNA of the CDR3 is TGTGCCAGCAGCGTGGGAGGGACCACCTTGGACGAGCAGTACTTC. It codes for CASSVGGTTLDEQYF.

The chain has TRBV7-9 and TRBJ2-3; no clear D gene. The V gene's germline CDR1 is SEHNR and CDR2 FQNEAQ (reference sequence). The CDR3 spans 14 residues. The germline V and J ends were trimmed by 5 bases and 1 base, with 10 bases remaining between them. The CDR3 nucleotides are TGTGCCAGCAGCATCCACCGGGGCACAGATACGCAGTATTTT. It yields the protein CASSIHRGTDTQYF.

The chain carries TRBV5-1 and TRBJ2-7; D possibly corresponds to TRBD1 (6 bases). In germline, CDR1 is SGHRS, CDR2 YFSETQ. The CDR3 totals 14 residues. The V end was cut by 4 bases, the J end by 3 bases, with 14 bases between. The CDR3 reads CASSPQGTGYEQYF. CDR3 in DNA: TGCGCCAGCAGCCCCCAGGGGACCGGCTACGAGCAGTACTTC. Full variable domain (remainder filled in from reference TRBV5-1 and TRBJ2-7): KAGVTQTPRYLIKTRGQQVTLSCSPISGHRSVSWYQQTPGQGLQFLFEYFSETQRNKGNFPGRFSGRQFSNSRSEMNVSTLELGDSALYLCASSPQGTGYEQYFGPGTRLTVT.

This clone was recorded once. J is TRBJ1-2 and V is TRBV4-1; D possibly corresponds to TRBD1 (5 bases). V lost 1 base and J 2 bases, leaving 8 bases between the germline ends. The germline V gene encodes CDR1 MGHRA and CDR2 YSYEKL. This CDR3 comprises 14 residues. CDR3 sequence: CASSQVRDNYGYTF. CDR3 DNA: TGCGCCAGCAGCCAAGTCCGGGACAACTATGGCTACACCTTC.

The rearrangement uses TRBV5-1 and TRBJ1-1; no clear D gene. The V gene's germline CDR1 is SGHRS and CDR2 YFSETQ. Trimming removed 4 bases at V and 2 bases at J, with 12 bases between. The CDR3 covers 14 residues. Written as DNA, the CDR3 is TGCGCCAGCAGCAGATTCAGGTCTAACACTGAAGCTTTCTTT. It encodes CASSRFRSNTEAFF. The complete variable domain, with remaining parts taken from reference TRBV5-1 and TRBJ1-1, reads KAGVTQTPRYLIKTRGQQVTLSCSPISGHRSVSWYQQTPGQGLQFLFEYFSETQRNKGNFPGRFSGRQFSNSRSEMNVSTLELGDSALYLCASSRFRSNTEAFFGQGTRLTVV.